One sample yielded the 14 T cell receptor beta chains listed below, sequenced in a study of regulatory T cells in long-lasting Graves disease. Time point noted: persistent/refractory GD, antithyroid drugs over 5 years with positive TRAb. PBMCs were the source of the RNA used for TCR sequencing. Building the TCR beta libraries relied on iRepertoire HTBI primers, and CDR3 regions underwent Arm-PCR. TCRdb fed the multiplex PCR reads into MiXCR, producing one record per CDR3 protein. The table shows a few hundred thousand distinct CDR3 sequences, with 20% to 25% occurring only once. The sequencing here drew on peripheral blood mononuclear cells (PBMCs), taken when the disease was refractory, from a patient treated with antithyroid drugs. All receptors come from a female donor with Graves disease.

The chain links TRBV19 to TRBJ2-1, with D possibly TRBD1 on 6 matching bases. CDR1 is LNHDA, CDR2 SQIVND, per germline (reference sequence). The CDR3 consists of 15 residues. The V gene lost 6 bases and the J gene lost 3 bases, with 15 bases spanning the gap. The DNA of the CDR3 is TGTGCCAGTAGCCCCCTCGGACAGTTCTACAATGAGCAGTTCTTC. Protein product: CASSPLGQFYNEQFF.

The chain is built from TRBV29-1 and TRBJ2-7; D is ambiguous. The V and J ends lost 7 bases and 4 bases respectively, with 11 bases between them. Germline CDR1 and CDR2: SQVTM and ANQGSEA. The CDR3 spans 11 residues. The CDR3 sequence: CSALDGYEQYF. The CDR3 region has the DNA TGCAGCGCTCTGGATGGGTACGAGCAGTACTTC.

This clonotype showed up many times. The J gene is TRBJ1-2, the V gene TRBV6-1; TRBD1 aligns across 12 bases. Germline CDR1 MNHNS, CDR2 SASEGT. V gave up 2 bases and J gave up 5 bases; unmatched junction bases: 6. This CDR3 contains 16 residues. This CDR3 is CASSEYGTGGAYGYTF. DNA of the CDR3: TGTGCCAGCAGTGAATATGGGACAGGGGGCGCGTATGGCTACACCTTC.

This clonotype was recorded a few times. V and J are TRBV19 and TRBJ2-2; 10 bases agree with TRBD1. Germline V gene lookup returns CDR1 LNHDA and CDR2 SQIVND (reference sequence). This CDR3 comprises 16 residues. V was pared by 6 bases and J by 2 bases, with 6 bases of the junction left unmatched. The DNA of the CDR3 is TGTGCCAGTAGCCAGACGACAGGGGGCAACACCGGGGAGCTGTTTTTT. Translating gives CASSQTTGGNTGELFF.

There are many counts of this clonotype. CDR3 in DNA: TGTGCCAGCAGTTCCGTTAACAGGGGAAGTCTCTATGGCTACACCTTC. Translating it yields CASSSVNRGSLYGYTF. The genes are TRBV12-3 or TRBV12-4 and TRBJ1-2; TRBD1 matches 7 bases. The V and J ends lost 4 bases and 4 bases, in that order; junction bases with no gene match: 12. CDR3 length equals 16 residues.

CDR3 bases: TGTGCCAGCAGCTTAAGGCTAGCGGGGGAAAGCTCCTACGAGCAGTACTTC. Translating gives CASSLRLAGESSYEQYF. The chain recombines TRBV7-8 with TRBJ2-7, with 10 bases matching TRBD2. Trimming took 2 bases from V and 0 from J; bases not matched to a gene: 7. The CDR3 totals 17 residues. The V gene's germline CDR1 is SGHVS and CDR2 FQNEAQ. The full variable domain, with the rest looked up from reference TRBV7-8 and TRBJ2-7, is GAGVSQSPRYKVAKRGQDVALRCDPISGHVSLFWYQQALGQGPEFLTYFQNEAQLDKSGLPSDRFFAERPEGSVSTLKIQRTQQEDSAVYLCASSLRLAGESSYEQYFGPGTRLTVT.

This clonotype was counted a single time. A much bigger clone sits one base away, suggesting this may be a read error. This chain connects TRBV6-5 to TRBJ1-4; D remains unclear. Germline V gene sequence: CDR1 MNHEY, CDR2 SVGAGI. The CDR3 runs to 14 residues. CDR3: CASSFRLTNEKLSF. In DNA, the CDR3 is TGTGCCAGCAGTTTCAGGCTGACTAATGAAAAACTGTCTTTT.

This clonotype appeared a few times. The V gene is TRBV25-1, the J gene TRBJ2-4; unclear D gene. Germline CDR1 is MGHDK and CDR2 is SYGVNS. With 4 bases removed from V and 10 bases from J, the gap between germline ends came to 11 bases. This CDR3 is built from 12 residues. The CDR3 loop reads CASSVGFGIQYF. CDR3 DNA: TGTGCCAGCAGTGTTGGCTTTGGTATTCAGTACTTC.

This clonotype was counted many times. This chain links TRBV6-1 with TRBJ2-7; 7 bases agree with TRBD1. Germline loops: CDR1 MNHNS, CDR2 SASEGT. This CDR3 has 14 residues. Trimming cost V 0 bases and J 3 bases; bases outside gene matches: 2. CDR3 loop: CASSEAGGLYEQYF. The CDR3 nucleotides read TGTGCCAGCAGTGAAGCAGGGGGCCTCTACGAGCAGTACTTC.

V gene TRBV19 combines with J gene TRBJ1-6; TRBD1 might be the D (6 bases). Per the germline V gene, CDR1 is LNHDA and CDR2 is SQIVND (reference sequence). The CDR3 totals 14 residues. The V gene lost 7 bases and the J gene lost 6 bases, with 13 bases spanning the gap. The CDR3 loop reads CASKAAGVNSPLHF. In DNA form, the CDR3 reads TGTGCCAGTAAGGCGGCAGGGGTTAATTCACCCCTCCACTTT.

The chain has TRBV5-1 and TRBJ1-1, with 8 bases matching TRBD1. Germline V CDR1 and CDR2: SGHRS, YFSETQ. After removal of 0 bases from V and 0 bases from J, the junction contained 4 bases not matched to a gene. The CDR3 consists of 16 residues. CDR3 sequence (DNA): TGCGCCAGCAGCTTGGACGGACAGGGACTGAACACTGAAGCTTTCTTT. This gives the protein CASSLDGQGLNTEAFF. The variable domain in full, with the rest retrieved from reference TRBV5-1 and TRBJ1-1, is KAGVTQTPRYLIKTRGQQVTLSCSPISGHRSVSWYQQTPGQGLQFLFEYFSETQRNKGNFPGRFSGRQFSNSRSEMNVSTLELGDSALYLCASSLDGQGLNTEAFFGQGTRLTVV.

This clonotype showed up just a few times. Germline is not matched at one junction end, which may reflect a read error. The V call is TRBV19, the J call TRBJ2-7, with a tentative D call TRBD1 (6 bases). This CDR3 spans 15 amino acids. Germline assignment: CDR1 LNHDA and CDR2 SQIVND (reference sequence). CDR3 nucleotides: TGTGCCAGTCGTATTGCGGCAGGGGATTTCTACGAGCAGTACTTC. Its translation: CASRIAAGDFYEQYF.

This clonotype has a count of ten or more. The rearrangement joins TRBV20-1 to TRBJ2-5; maybe TRBD2 (5 bases). CDR3 length: 14 amino acids. V lost 3 bases and J lost 4, with 15 bases in between. The germline V gene encodes CDR1 DFQATT and CDR2 SNEGSKA (reference sequence). CDR3 nucleotides: TGCAGTGCTAGGTTGGGAGAGAGTCGAGAGACCCAGTACTTC. Protein product: CSARLGESRETQYF.

The genes are TRBV6-5 and TRBJ1-5; D unresolved. V lost 2 bases and J lost 0, with 8 bases in between. Looked up from germline, CDR1 is MNHEY and CDR2 is SVGAGI. The CDR3 is 15 residues long. CDR3 bases: TGTGCCAGCAGTTACGGGCAACTTAGCAATCAGCCCCAGCATTTT. It is translated as CASSYGQLSNQPQHF.